This T cell receptor (beta chain) appears in the sequencing data of a study of T cell responses to AZD1222 COVID-19 vaccine. The table came from immunoSEQ multiplex PCR; TCRdb's copy has only in-frame clones and leaves some out. The sample lists around 84,000 clones, 85% to 90% occurring once. The V gene end was trimmed by 1 base and the J gene end by 8 bases; junction bases not matched to a gene: 14. The CDR3 extends over 17 amino acids. The germline CDR1 and CDR2 sequences are KGHSH and LQKENI. The source was peripheral blood, collected on day 0 of MenACWY control vaccination. The chain recombines TRBV18 with TRBJ1-2, with 9 bases identical to TRBD1. The source of this sequence is an adult in good health. CDR3 protein: CASSPRSVNGQGRGYTF. The CDR3 DNA is TGTGCCAGCTCACCACGTTCGGTAAACGGACAGGGGCGGGGCTACACCTTC.